This paragraph reports one T cell receptor (beta chain). The data were obtained in a study of control samples from healthy donors and cancer patients. The germline V gene has CDR1 LNHDA and CDR2 SQIVND (reference sequence). V lost 3 bases to trimming and J lost 2 bases, with 12 bases between them. The CDR3 consists of 15 residues. Using immunoSEQ multiplex PCR, the repertoire was profiled, and TCRdb retains in-frame clones only, with some absent. In the table there are more than 100,000 clones, about 89% of which are singletons. The sample consisted of PBMCs. The clonotype comes from a man in his sixties with lung cancer. This sequence joins TRBV19 and TRBJ2-3; D is perhaps TRBD1 or TRBD2 (5 bases each). Here the CDR3 reads CASSIPGTFTDTQYF. The CDR3 coding sequence is TGTGCCAGTAGTATCCCAGGGACCTTCACAGATACGCAGTATTTT.